The 23 T cell receptor beta chains presented below share a single source sample, sequenced in a study of PD-L1 blockade in urothelial cancer. The repertoire was sequenced with immunoSEQ multiplex PCR; TCRdb's copy has only in-frame clones and lacks some. The table lists 100,000 to 150,000 clones, about 82% of them singletons. Time point specified: peripheral blood 6 weeks after treatment start. The starting material was PBMCs, obtained around atezolizumab (anti-PD-L1) treatment. Source of these receptors: a man over 45 with urothelial cancer.

V is TRBV30 and J is TRBJ2-1, with 10 bases fitting TRBD2. Trimming removed 4 bases from V and 9 bases from J; junction bases left unmatched: 6. In germline, CDR1 is GTSNPN, CDR2 SVGIG (reference sequence). This CDR3 spans 13 amino acids. This CDR3 is CAWTSGSLSEQFF. The CDR3, as DNA: TGTGCCTGGACTAGCGGGAGTCTAAGTGAGCAGTTCTTC.

The J gene is TRBJ2-7, the V gene TRBV23-1; the match to TRBD2 covers 10 bases. TRBV23-1 is identified as an open reading frame with a role that is uncertain. Trimming cost V 4 bases and J 0 bases; bases outside gene matches: 12. CDR3 length: 18 residues. This CDR3 reads CASSPGLAAFTFSYEQYF. CDR3 in DNA: TGCGCCAGCAGTCCCGGACTAGCGGCTTTTACATTCTCCTACGAGCAGTACTTC.

The chain links TRBV6-1 to TRBJ2-6; 7 bases are shared with TRBD1. The CDR3 is made up of 15 amino acids. V gave up 2 bases and J gave up 2 bases; unmatched junction bases: 0. Germline V gives CDR1 MNHNS, CDR2 SASEGT. In nucleotides, the CDR3 is TGTGCCAGCAGTGAACAGGGGGCTGGGGCCAACGTCCTGACTTTC. This gives the protein CASSEQGAGANVLTF.

The J gene is TRBJ2-7, the V gene TRBV29-1; TRBD1 matches at 8 bases. Looked up from germline, CDR1 is SQVTM and CDR2 is ANQGSEA. V lost 8 bases and J lost 6; bases outside the gene matches: 9. The CDR3 loop spans 12 amino acids. The DNA for the CDR3 is TGCAGCTTCTCGGGACAGGCCGCCGAGCAGTACTTC. It codes for CSFSGQAAEQYF.

The chain couples TRBV2 to TRBJ1-6, with TRBD1 identical over 8 bases. The CDR3 consists of 14 residues. CDR1 and CDR2 from the germline V gene are SNHLY and FYNNEI. V dropped 8 bases and J dropped 5; count of bases not matched to a gene: 5. For the CDR3, the DNA is TGTGCCAGCGGGGGACAGGCTCATAATTCACCCCTCCACTTT. Amino acid sequence: CASGGQAHNSPLHF.

This clone was observed a single time. The CDR3 spells CASSLYTAGTGANVLTF. The CDR3 region has the DNA TGTGCCAGCAGCTTATATACAGCAGGAACTGGGGCCAACGTCCTGACTTTC. The chain uses TRBV7-9 and TRBJ2-6; no firm D call. Trimming cost V 2 bases and J 2 bases, with 13 bases left between them. CDR1 is SEHNR and CDR2 is FQNEAQ in the germline V gene (reference sequence). CDR3 length: 17 amino acids.

The chain combines TRBV6-6 with TRBJ2-6, with a possible D match to TRBD1 (5 bases). The V gene lost 6 bases and the J gene lost 4 bases, with 10 bases spanning the gap. The CDR3 runs to 14 residues. CDR1 is MNHNY and CDR2 is SVGAGI in the germline V gene (reference sequence). CDR3 protein: CASSPGNGANVLTF. DNA for the CDR3: TGTGCCAGCAGCCCAGGGAACGGGGCCAACGTCCTGACTTTC.

The rearrangement uses TRBV18 and TRBJ2-1; tentatively, D is TRBD2 (6 bases). Germline values: CDR1 KGHSH, CDR2 LQKENI. The CDR3 is 15 amino acids. The V end lost 4 bases, the J end lost 6 bases, and 16 bases lay between the germline ends. CDR3 residues: CASSRWGLDLNEQFF. The CDR3 region has the DNA TGTGCCAGCTCACGATGGGGACTTGACCTCAATGAGCAGTTCTTC.

The J gene is TRBJ2-7, the V gene TRBV5-5; 7 bases are shared with TRBD1. CDR1 and CDR2 (germline): SGHKS, YYEKEE (reference sequence). Trimming removed 1 base from V and 5 bases from J; junction bases left unmatched: 9. The CDR3 is made up of 15 amino acids. Written as DNA, the CDR3 is TGTGCCAGCAGCTTGCTAACACAGGGGATCCACGAGCAGTACTTC. Protein product: CASSLLTQGIHEQYF.

The V call is TRBV11-2, the J call TRBJ2-2; D is undetermined. CDR1 is SGHAT, CDR2 FQNNGV, per germline. V lost 3 bases and J 6 bases, leaving 11 bases between the germline ends. The CDR3 runs to 14 residues. This CDR3 reads CASSFDSRPGELFF. CDR3 sequence (DNA): TGTGCCAGCAGCTTCGATTCGAGGCCCGGGGAGCTGTTTTTT.

The chain couples TRBV6-1 to TRBJ1-2; no definite D call. This CDR3 has 15 amino acids. Germline V lookup: CDR1 MNHNS, CDR2 SASEGT. Trimming took off 6 bases at V and 0 bases at J, with 14 bases between the two ends. CDR3 sequence: CASRRLSSANYGYTF. The CDR3 DNA reads TGTGCCAGCAGACGACTCTCTTCTGCTAACTATGGCTACACCTTC.

The chain has TRBV7-9 and TRBJ1-4, with 7 bases matching TRBD1. The CDR3 has 13 residues. Per germline, CDR1 SEHNR and CDR2 FQNEAQ (reference sequence). V dropped 1 base and J dropped 7; count of bases not matched to a gene: 0. This CDR3 reads CASSLDRGEKLFF. The CDR3 DNA sequence: TGTGCCAGCAGCTTAGACAGGGGTGAAAAACTGTTTTTT.

V is TRBV6-1 and J is TRBJ2-1, with a tentative D call TRBD2 (5 bases). Per germline, CDR1 MNHNS and CDR2 SASEGT. The length of the CDR3 is 15 residues. V gave up 8 bases and J gave up 1 base, with 15 bases separating them. The DNA of the CDR3 is TGTGCCAGCGTCGGGGAAACGGTTTCCTACAATGAGCAGTTCTTC. Amino acid sequence: CASVGETVSYNEQFF.

The gene calls are TRBV5-5 and TRBJ2-7; 10 positions agree with TRBD1. The CDR3 is 14 residues long. Germline V lookup: CDR1 SGHKS, CDR2 YYEKEE (reference sequence). V dropped 3 bases and J dropped 2; count of bases not matched to a gene: 2. CDR3 region: CASSSTGGTYEQYF. The CDR3 coding sequence is TGTGCCAGCAGCTCGACAGGGGGCACCTACGAGCAGTACTTC.

The chain employs TRBV10-3 and TRBJ2-7; D gene uncertain. V gave up 0 bases and J gave up 1 base, with 10 bases separating them. This CDR3 comprises 15 residues. Per the germline V gene, CDR1 is ENHRY and CDR2 is SYGVKD. In DNA, the CDR3 is TGTGCCATCAGTGAGTCGGCCCGTAAATCCTACGAGCAGTACTTC. Protein: CAISESARKSYEQYF.

Comments on this clone: The junction does not match germline at one end; this may be a read error. The V call is TRBV7-7, the J call TRBJ2-1; 11 bases line up with TRBD1. In germline, CDR1 is SSHAT, CDR2 FNYEAQ (reference sequence). CDR3 size: 15 residues. The CDR3 DNA follows: TGTGCTAGCAGCCCCGGGACAGGGGGGTCCAATGAGCAGTTCTTC. Translating gives CASSPGTGGSNEQFF.

V usage is TRBV5-1 and J usage is TRBJ1-1; D might be TRBD1 (5 bases). The CDR3 runs to 13 residues. V shed 0 bases and J shed 8 bases, with 11 bases lying between them. Germline loops: CDR1 SGHRS, CDR2 YFSETQ. The chain's CDR3 is CASSLEAGSEAFF. The CDR3, as DNA: TGCGCCAGCAGCTTGGAGGCAGGGTCCGAAGCTTTCTTT.

The J gene is TRBJ2-7, the V gene TRBV5-1; D unclear. Trimming shortened V by 4 bases and J by 7 bases, and 18 bases separated the two germline ends. From germline, CDR1 is SGHRS and CDR2 YFSETQ. CDR3 size: 14 residues. For the CDR3, the DNA is TGCGCCAGCAGCCTTCGTACGTCTAACGGGGAGCAGTACTTC. Translated: CASSLRTSNGEQYF.

This clone was found a few times. This sequence joins TRBV7-2 and TRBJ2-3; possible D gene TRBD2, 5 bases. Trimming removed 3 bases from V and 2 bases from J, with 9 bases in between. Germline assignment: CDR1 SGHTA and CDR2 FQGNSA. The CDR3 consists of 14 residues. CDR3 loop: CASSLRESTDTQYF. The CDR3 coding sequence is TGTGCCAGCAGCTTGAGGGAGTCCACAGATACGCAGTATTTT. Together with reference TRBV7-2 and TRBJ2-3, the CDR3 gives the full variable domain: GAGVSQSPSNKVTEKGKDVELRCDPISGHTALYWYRQSLGQGLEFLIYFQGNSAPDKSGLPSDRFSAERTGGSVSTLTIQRTQQEDSAVYLCASSLRESTDTQYFGPGTRLTVL.

V gene TRBV9 combines with J gene TRBJ2-1; D unresolved. This CDR3 is 11 amino acids long. Germline CDR1 SGDLS, CDR2 YYNGEE. V was trimmed by 0 bases and J by 9 bases, leaving 4 bases between them. CDR3 loop: CASSVDGEQFF. The CDR3 DNA reads as TGTGCCAGCAGCGTAGACGGTGAGCAGTTCTTC.

The chain joins TRBV7-8 to TRBJ1-1, with no clear D. The germline V and J ends were trimmed by 3 bases and 3 bases, with 11 bases remaining between them. The CDR3 extends over 14 amino acids. Germline lookup yields CDR1 SGHVS and CDR2 FQNEAQ. CDR3 nucleotides: TGTGCCAGCAGCTTCTCGGGTGTGCACACTGAAGCTTTCTTT. Translated: CASSFSGVHTEAFF.

CDR3 sequence reads: CSAYRDTLLFF. In nucleotides, the CDR3 is TGCAGTGCTTACCGGGACACGTTACTGTTTTTT. The V and J genes are TRBV20-1 and TRBJ1-4; D perhaps matches TRBD1 (6 bases). The length of the CDR3 is 11 residues. Germline V gene sequence: CDR1 DFQATT, CDR2 SNEGSKA (reference sequence). V was cut by 5 bases and J by 13 bases, with 14 bases left in between.

The chain employs TRBV7-8 and TRBJ1-6; unclear D gene. Deletions cut 3 bases from V and 7 bases from J, with 10 bases between. Germline CDR1 is SGHVS and CDR2 is FQNEAQ. The CDR3 sequence is 14 residues long. The CDR3, as DNA: TGTGCCAGCAGCTTTGAGGGCTTGAATTCACCCCTCCACTTT. Amino acid sequence: CASSFEGLNSPLHF.